Detailed here is one TCR beta chain. What it recognizes is unknown. The data originate from a study of circulating and synovial CD4+ cells in juvenile arthritis. Broader study findings: CPL and bulk CD4 samples differed at least tenfold in T cell genomes. Compared with bulk blood, circulating pathogenic-like lymphocytes shared substantially more CDR3 sequences with synovial T cells. Some such blood samples were as oligoclonal as synovium. Shared-clonotype fractions with synovium likely underestimate full repertoire overlap.

Produced via immunoSEQ multiplex PCR; TCRdb's table is partial and in-frame only. The sample carries about 33,000 clones, 90% to 95% recorded once. V was trimmed by 2 bases and J by 0 bases, leaving 12 bases between them. The CDR3 is made up of 16 amino acids. Germline V gene sequence: CDR1 SGHTS, CDR2 YDEGEE. The sample comprised CD4+ T cells from blood. The TCR originated in a human donor with juvenile idiopathic arthritis. The chain is built from TRBV5-8 and TRBJ2-1; D unclear. CDR3 bases: TGTGCCAGCAGCTTTGGAGCCTCCCTCTCCTACAATGAGCAGTTCTTC. Protein sequence: CASSFGASLSYNEQFF.